The rows below give T cell receptor beta chains drawn from one sample of a study of human T cells and chemical hapten exposure. TCRdb analysed the RACE reads with MiXCR anew, one entry per CDR3 protein. The data contain some 62,000 distinct CDR3 sequences, around 10% of them seen just once; the ten biggest clones take up approximately 2.4%. The sequencing here drew on whole blood, taken in connection with sensitization to the hapten diphenylcyclopropenone (DPC). The receptors shown here come from a woman in her twenties or thirties with alopecia areata. Some clones in this sample may be carry-over from other donors' samples. Each CDR3 is given with its conserved first and last residue. A D gene is named only where the DNA matches it firmly. The listing skips clone size in some rows; elsewhere it reads once, few, many or a size class.

v_call	j_call	d_call	clone_size	cdr3_aa	cdr3_nt
TRBV29-1	TRBJ2-1	NA	NA	CSVGFQFYNEQFF	TGCAGCGTCGGGTTTCAATTTTACAATGAGCAGTTCTTC
TRBV18	TRBJ2-7	TRBD2	many	CASSATSGSSYEQYF	TGTGCCAGCTCAGCTACTAGCGGGAGTTCCTACGAGCAGTACTTC
TRBV4-1	TRBJ2-1	TRBD1	many	CASSQERTGERFF	TGCGCCAGCAGCCAAGAGAGGACAGGTGAGCGGTTCTTC
TRBV10-3	TRBJ2-7	TRBD1	NA	CAISAQDRDEQYF	TGTGCCATCAGTGCCCAGGACAGGGACGAGCAGTACTTC
TRBV7-2	TRBJ1-2	TRBD1	NA	CASSYGGQGHYGYTF	TGTGCCAGCAGCTACGGGGGACAGGGCCACTATGGCTACACCTTC
TRBV7-8	TRBJ2-7	NA	few	CASSLAASDAYEQYF	TGTGCCAGCAGCTTAGCGGCTAGCGATGCCTACGAGCAGTACTTC
TRBV10-2	TRBJ1-1	NA	many	CASSEGRGDTEAFF	TGCGCCAGCAGTGAGGGACGGGGGGACACTGAAGCTTTCTTT
TRBV12-3/TRBV12-4	TRBJ1-3	NA	many	CAQGNTIYF	TGTGCCCAGGGGAACACCATATATTTT
TRBV2	TRBJ1-1	TRBD1	few	CASSVDRANTEAFF	TGTGCCAGCAGTGTGGACAGGGCGAACACTGAAGCTTTCTTT
TRBV3-1	TRBJ1-1	NA	NA	CASSYSSLTPNTEAFF	TGTGCCAGCAGCTATTCCAGCCTGACGCCGAACACTGAAGCTTTCTTT
TRBV29-1	TRBJ2-2	TRBD1	many	CSVGGQGETGELFF	TGCAGCGTGGGGGGACAGGGAGAAACCGGGGAGCTGTTTTTT
TRBV20-1	TRBJ2-1	NA	NA	CSARESHQDEQFF	TGCAGTGCTAGAGAATCCCACCAGGATGAGCAGTTCTTC
TRBV21-1	TRBJ2-5	NA	many	CASSKHRMGETQYF	TGTGCCAGCAGCAAACACAGGATGGGAGAGACCCAGTACTTC
TRBV20-1	TRBJ2-1	TRBD2	few	CSANPPLAGVRNEQFF	TGCAGTGCTAACCCCCCTCTAGCGGGAGTCCGCAATGAGCAGTTCTTC
TRBV2	TRBJ1-1	NA	NA	CASSLYMNTEAFF	TGTGCCAGCAGTCTATACATGAACACTGAAGCTTTCTTT